This T cell receptor (beta chain) came from a study of shared clonotypes between healthy human individuals. Trimming cost V 2 bases and J 7 bases, with 13 bases left between them. Germline CDR1 is SGDLS and CDR2 is YYNGEE. The CDR3 has 14 amino acids. Deep-level settings were used for running the assay. Assay used: immunoSEQ multiplex PCR; TCRdb lists only in-frame clones, some missing. There are nearly 500,000 clones in the sample; over 65% occur only once, and 10% to 15% lies in the top ten. This clone was seen only once. J is TRBJ2-1 and V is TRBV9, with TRBD1 as a possible D gene (6 bases). The receptor was isolated from a woman aged 35 to 49 in good health. Some clones in this sample may be carry-over from other donors' samples. Sample: PBMCs. CDR3 amino acids: CASSVGAGMNEQFF. For the CDR3, the DNA is TGTGCCAGCAGCGTGGGGGCAGGGATGAATGAGCAGTTCTTC.